This T cell receptor (beta chain) stems from a study of blood T cell repertoires in COVID-19. Across the whole study: PBMCs, B-cell-depleted T cells, or T cells were the source of the cDNA or gDNA that made up the material.

Trimming shortened V by 5 bases and J by 3 bases, and 11 bases separated the two germline ends. The CDR3 has 13 residues. Looked up from germline, CDR1 is SGHRS and CDR2 is YFSETQ. In the source study's methods: Amplification of reference gene primers was used by the study to estimate nucleated cell counts. Sequencing used immunoSEQ multiplex PCR; TCRdb keeps in-frame clones, though not all of them. The V and J calls and clone size come from that table; D and trimming were worked out from the DNA. The sample lists more than 200,000 clones, roughly 82% seen once, with around 1.5% in the top ten. The sample was peripheral blood. The clonotype originates from a middle-aged woman who had recovered from COVID-19. The genes are TRBV5-1 and TRBJ1-2; tentatively, D is TRBD1 (6 bases). CDR3 amino acids: CASRNRADYGYTF. As DNA, the CDR3 is TGCGCCAGCAGAAACAGGGCTGACTATGGCTACACCTTC.